These 30 T cell receptor beta chains were all obtained from the same sample, sequenced in a study of synovial regulatory T cells in juvenile arthritis. Data came from immunoSEQ multiplex PCR; TCRdb stores just in-frame clones and leaves some out. The data include around 8,000 clones; the top ten clones carry roughly 1.5%. The sequenced sample was Treg cells from blood. Specified subset: remaining (HLA-DR-negative) circulating blood Treg cells. These receptors all come from a donor aged 2-35 years with juvenile idiopathic arthritis.

This rearrangement joins TRBV7-2 to TRBJ2-3; checking the TCRdb D call of TRBD1 is not possible without DNA. The CDR3 covers 15 residues. DNA was not recorded. The V gene's germline CDR1 is SGHTA and CDR2 FQGNSA. This CDR3 is CASSLADRVRVTQYF.

The chain recombines TRBV7-7 with TRBJ1-4. There are 12 residues in the CDR3. The record lacks a DNA sequence. The germline V gene encodes CDR1 SSHAT and CDR2 FNYEAQ (reference sequence). CDR3 residues: CASSLLGLALFF.

According to its frequency, this clone is medium-sized. The rearrangement joins TRBV10-2 to TRBJ2-3; TCRdb's D call, TRBD2, is unchecked because there is no DNA. In germline, CDR1 is WSHSY, CDR2 SAAADI. The CDR3 spans 14 residues. The protein alone is recorded here. This CDR3 is CASSVAGWGDTQYF.

The chain couples TRBV21-1 to TRBJ2-7. TRBV21-1 is flagged as a pseudogene. This CDR3 spans 11 amino acids. A DNA sequence was not provided. The CDR3 region is CASSKGYEQYF.

This chain links TRBV19 with TRBJ1-6; with no DNA, the TCRdb D assignment of TRBD1 cannot be verified. Germline-derived CDR1 and CDR2 are LNHDA and SQIVND (reference sequence). CDR3 length equals 14 residues. DNA is not recorded here. The CDR3 protein is CASSIRTGVSPLHF.

This chain links TRBV7-3 with TRBJ2-1; TCRdb reports TRBD1, a call that lacks DNA to check it against. The CDR3 contains 18 residues. Only the protein sequence is given. The germline V gene encodes CDR1 SGHTA and CDR2 FQGTGA. CDR3 sequence: CASSLQGPGQTRYNEQFF.

This clone is deemed medium-sized (0.01 to 0.1%) by its frequency. This chain uses TRBV5-1 with TRBJ1-1; TCRdb returns TRBD1, unconfirmable since there is no DNA. There are 13 residues in the CDR3. No DNA accompanies this entry. CDR1 is SGHRS, CDR2 YFSETQ, per germline. CDR3 sequence: CASSIQGATEAFF.

The V gene is TRBV30, the J gene TRBJ1-2. The CDR3 has 17 residues. The record lacks a DNA sequence. Germline V gene sequence: CDR1 GTSNPN, CDR2 SVGIG (reference sequence). The CDR3 spells CAWRPNLGTEKGYGYTF. The entire variable domain, with the rest obtained from reference TRBV30 and TRBJ1-2, is as follows: SQTIHQWPATLVQPVGSPLSLECTVEGTSNPNLYWYRQAAGRGLQLLFYSVGIGQISSEVPQNLSASRPQDRQFILSSKKLLLSDSGFYLCAWRPNLGTEKGYGYTFGSGTRLTVV.

Frequency places this clone as medium-sized. The chain combines TRBV10-2 with TRBJ2-3; TCRdb lists TRBD2, though no DNA is available to test this call. Per the germline V gene, CDR1 is WSHSY and CDR2 is SAAADI. The CDR3 loop spans 14 amino acids. DNA was not recorded. CDR3 amino acids: CASSTSGGTDTQYF.

The chain couples TRBV12-2 to TRBJ2-1; TCRdb's D call of TRBD2 is untestable without DNA. TRBV12-2 has pseudogene status. This CDR3 region has 15 residues. No DNA sequence was recorded. The CDR3 sequence is CASSSGLAGASEQFF.

The rearrangement links TRBV18 to TRBJ1-1. Germline CDR1 KGHSH, CDR2 LQKENI. The CDR3 consists of 13 residues. DNA for this receptor is not on file. The CDR3 here is CASSQEGGTEAFF.

The J gene is TRBJ1-2, the V gene TRBV28; TCRdb's D gene call, TRBD1, goes unchecked for lack of DNA. Germline V lookup: CDR1 MDHEN, CDR2 SYDVKM. The CDR3 has 11 amino acids. No coding sequence is recorded. CDR3 protein: CASRTGDGYTF.

The rearrangement links TRBV11-1 to TRBJ2-6; the TCRdb D gene call, TRBD2, has no DNA to confirm it. Germline CDR1 and CDR2: SGHAT and FQDESV (reference sequence). The CDR3 runs to 14 residues. The nucleotide record is missing. CDR3 residues: CASSRGSGANVLTF.

The chain couples TRBV5-1 to TRBJ2-5; there is no DNA to check the TCRdb D call of TRBD1. CDR3 length: 13 residues. DNA for this receptor is not on file. The V gene's germline CDR1 is SGHRS and CDR2 YFSETQ. CDR3 in amino acids: CASSRDSGETQYF.

The CDR3 is CASSSTLYEQYF. This chain links TRBV7-9 with TRBJ2-7; TCRdb picks TRBD1, but there is no DNA to check that call. Germline CDR1 and CDR2: SEHNR and FQNEAQ (reference sequence). CDR3 length: 12 residues. No DNA accompanies this entry.

The rearrangement joins TRBV11-3 to TRBJ2-3; without DNA, the TCRdb call of TRBD1 cannot be checked. Germline lookup yields CDR1 SGHNT and CDR2 YENEEA. This CDR3 comprises 14 residues. The DNA is unrecorded. CDR3 in amino acids: CASSMGQHTDTQYF. The entire variable domain, with the rest obtained from reference TRBV11-3 and TRBJ2-3, is as follows: EAGVVQSPRYKIIEKKQPVAFWCNPISGHNTLYWYLQNLGQGPELLIRYENEEAVDDSQLPKDRFSAERLKGVDSTLKIQPAELGDSAVYLCASSMGQHTDTQYFGPGTRLTVL.

The J gene is TRBJ1-2, the V gene TRBV9. The germline CDR1 and CDR2 sequences are SGDLS and YYNGEE. The CDR3 contains 15 residues. The entry carries no DNA sequence. CDR3 amino acids: CASSVGPGGDYGYTF.

The chain recombines TRBV7-8 with TRBJ1-1. Looked up from germline, CDR1 is SGHVS and CDR2 is FQNEAQ. This CDR3 is 14 amino acids long. DNA was not recorded. CDR3 amino acids: CASSPLRRDGEAFF.

The gene calls are TRBV11-2 and TRBJ2-5; TCRdb outputs TRBD2, but without DNA this stays unchecked. There are 11 residues in the CDR3. There is no recorded DNA. Per germline, CDR1 SGHAT and CDR2 FQNNGV. The chain's CDR3 is CASSLEAAQYF.

The J gene is TRBJ2-5, the V gene TRBV7-2; TCRdb reports TRBD2, a call that lacks DNA to check it against. This CDR3 has 15 amino acids. Nucleotide data are not available. In germline, CDR1 is SGHTA, CDR2 FQGNSA. The CDR3 sequence: CASSLGGWGQETQYF.

By frequency, this clone is medium-sized (0.01 to 0.1%). The rearrangement links TRBV9 to TRBJ2-1; there is no DNA to check the TCRdb D call of TRBD2. Per the germline V gene, CDR1 is SGDLS and CDR2 is YYNGEE. The CDR3 contains 12 residues. There is no recorded DNA. CDR3 protein: CASSPAGNEQFF.

The V and J genes are TRBV18 and TRBJ1-1; there is no DNA to check the TCRdb D call of TRBD1. The CDR3 covers 14 residues. No DNA was logged. Germline V CDR1 and CDR2: KGHSH, LQKENI. CDR3 region: CASSPSREGTEAFF.

The V call is TRBV18, the J call TRBJ2-6; the D call from TCRdb, TRBD2, cannot be confirmed without DNA. In germline, CDR1 is KGHSH, CDR2 LQKENI. The CDR3 has 17 amino acids. No DNA has been recorded. The CDR3 reads CASSPRLAGFGANVLTF.

The chain joins TRBV6-1 to TRBJ2-2. Per the germline V gene, CDR1 is MNHNS and CDR2 is SASEGT. The CDR3 contains 14 residues. The record lacks a DNA sequence. The CDR3 protein is CASSVDGNTGELFF.

The chain recombines TRBV19 with TRBJ2-5. Germline V CDR1 and CDR2: LNHDA, SQIVND (reference sequence). CDR3 length: 13 amino acids. A DNA sequence was not provided. The chain's CDR3 is CASSNHGKETQYF. The whole variable domain, filled in from reference TRBV19 and TRBJ2-5, reads DGGITQSPKYLFRKEGQNVTLSCEQNLNHDAMYWYRQDPGQGLRLIYYSQIVNDFQKGDIAEGYSVSREKKESFPLTVTSAQKNPTAFYLCASSNHGKETQYFGPGTRLLVL.

In terms of frequency, this clone is medium-sized. This chain joins TRBV11-2 and TRBJ2-5; TCRdb reports TRBD1, a call that lacks DNA to check it against. The V gene's germline CDR1 is SGHAT and CDR2 FQNNGV. The CDR3 is made up of 14 amino acids. DNA is not on record. The CDR3 reads CASSTGQVQETQYF.

The chain recombines TRBV19 with TRBJ1-3. The CDR3 consists of 14 residues. The DNA is unrecorded. Germline-derived CDR1 and CDR2 are LNHDA and SQIVND (reference sequence). CDR3 sequence reads: CASKRGVPGNTIYF.

This sequence joins TRBV11-3 and TRBJ2-1; the TRBD1 assignment by TCRdb is unverifiable without DNA. The CDR3 loop spans 18 amino acids. A DNA sequence was not provided. Germline assignment: CDR1 SGHNT and CDR2 YENEEA. CDR3 loop: CASSLARQGGGMISEQFF.

The V call is TRBV28, the J call TRBJ1-1; the TCRdb call, TRBD1, lacks DNA for checking. The CDR3 consists of 14 residues. No nucleotide data were recorded. CDR1 and CDR2 (germline): MDHEN, SYDVKM. CDR3 residues: CASSFRTGTTEAFF.

This clone is classed as medium-sized (0.01 to 0.1%) by frequency. The genes are TRBV11-2 and TRBJ1-3. The germline CDR1 and CDR2 sequences are SGHAT and FQNNGV. This CDR3 has 12 residues. There is no recorded DNA. The CDR3 region is CASSLVGNTIYF.